The 28 T cell receptor beta chains below all came from one sample that was sequenced in a study of cytomegalovirus exposure and HLA in healthy donors. Produced via immunoSEQ multiplex PCR; TCRdb's table is partial and in-frame only. The sample lists 250,000 or so clones; about 90% were seen once. The specimen sequenced was PBMCs. These receptor sequences come from a man between 18 and 35 years old in good health and CMV-seropositive.

CDR3 loop: CASSLRGPGEAFF. CDR3 bases: TGTGCCAGCAGCTTGAGGGGGCCGGGTGAAGCTTTCTTT. The V gene is TRBV13, the J gene TRBJ1-1; 7 nucleotides agree with TRBD1. Germline assignment: CDR1 PRHDT and CDR2 FYEKMQ (reference sequence). The V and J ends lost 3 bases and 7 bases, in that order; junction bases with no gene match: 5. There are 13 residues in the CDR3.

The chain carries TRBV6-5 and TRBJ1-1; 11 bases are a match to TRBD1. With V trimmed by 5 bases and J by 7 bases, 9 bases remained unmatched. The germline V gene has CDR1 MNHEY and CDR2 SVGAGI. This CDR3 is 15 amino acids long. CDR3 nucleotides: TGTGCCAGCAGTCAAAACCCGGGACAGGGGGGTGAAGCTTTCTTT. This sequence encodes CASSQNPGQGGEAFF.

This clone was counted once. The chain joins TRBV2 to TRBJ2-1; 11 positions agree with TRBD2. Germline assignment: CDR1 SNHLY and CDR2 FYNNEI. The junction had 12 bases not matched to a gene; V was cut back by 8 bases and J by 9 bases. This CDR3 region has 15 residues. CDR3 sequence reads: CASQPLASGRIEQFF. The CDR3 DNA is TGTGCCAGCCAACCATTGGCTAGCGGGAGGATTGAGCAGTTCTTC.

This chain joins TRBV27 and TRBJ2-1; 13 positions agree with TRBD2. CDR3 length equals 20 residues. V shed 7 bases and J 0 bases; nucleotides not matched to a gene: 15. Germline V gene sequence: CDR1 MNHEY, CDR2 SMNVEV (reference sequence). The CDR3 region is CASTVWGGTSGTGSYNEQFF. The CDR3 DNA follows: TGTGCCAGCACCGTGTGGGGGGGGACTAGCGGGACCGGCTCCTACAATGAGCAGTTCTTC.

The chain recombines TRBV27 with TRBJ1-1, with D tentatively TRBD1 (5 bases). This CDR3 contains 14 residues. With 4 bases removed from V and 5 bases from J, the gap between germline ends came to 14 bases. Looked up from germline, CDR1 is MNHEY and CDR2 is SMNVEV (reference sequence). The CDR3 nucleotides read TGTGCCAGCAGTTATGGGGGAATGGGAACTGAAGCTTTCTTT. Amino acid sequence: CASSYGGMGTEAFF.

J is TRBJ2-7 and V is TRBV2; D is perhaps TRBD1 (6 bases). This CDR3 has 12 amino acids. V lost 5 bases and J lost 3, with 8 bases in between. Germline V gene sequence: CDR1 SNHLY, CDR2 FYNNEI. CDR3 DNA sequence: TGTGCCAGCAGTATACAGGGCTACGAGCAGTACTTC. The encoded protein is CASSIQGYEQYF.

The rearrangement uses TRBV27 and TRBJ2-4; D gene unclear. The CDR3 spans 17 residues. V shed 0 bases and J shed 1 base, with 13 bases lying between them. The germline gives CDR1 MNHEY, CDR2 SMNVEV (reference sequence). CDR3 sequence: CASSLSVGMWAKNIQYF. CDR3 nucleotide sequence: TGTGCCAGCAGTTTATCGGTGGGGATGTGGGCCAAAAACATTCAGTACTTC.

V and J are TRBV25-1 and TRBJ2-7, with TRBD2 identical over 10 bases. J gave up 0 bases and V 6 bases, and 14 bases lay outside the gene matches. Germline V lookup: CDR1 MGHDK, CDR2 SYGVNS. The CDR3 covers 18 residues. CDR3 DNA: TGTGCCAGCAGGGGGGGGCTAGCGGGAGTTCCAAGCTCCTACGAGCAGTACTTC. Translating gives CASRGGLAGVPSSYEQYF.

The chain employs TRBV29-1 and TRBJ2-5; D ambiguous. V shed 4 bases and J shed 2 bases, with 8 bases lying between them. The V gene's germline CDR1 is SQVTM and CDR2 ANQGSEA. The CDR3 spans 12 residues. CDR3 protein: CSVGPGQETQYF. The CDR3 DNA sequence: TGCAGCGTTGGGCCCGGTCAAGAGACCCAGTACTTC.

Only a few counts were recorded for this clone. This chain connects TRBV10-2 to TRBJ2-7, with 7 bases identical to TRBD2. Losses at the gene ends were 4 bases for V and 6 bases for J; bases not matched to a gene: 9. This CDR3 comprises 14 residues. Germline CDR1 reads WSHSY; CDR2 reads SAAADI. CDR3 DNA: TGCGCCAGCAGTGGAAGAGCGGGAAGGGGCGAGCAGTACTTC. The encoded protein is CASSGRAGRGEQYF.

The chain carries TRBV18 and TRBJ2-2; D is perhaps TRBD1 or TRBD2 (5 bases each). This CDR3 contains 15 residues. Germline V gene sequence: CDR1 KGHSH, CDR2 LQKENI. Trimming cost V 6 bases and J 1 base, with 12 bases left between them. The CDR3 loop reads CASSAGTENTGELFF. CDR3 nucleotides: TGTGCCAGCTCGGCCGGGACCGAGAACACCGGGGAGCTGTTTTTT.

This clone was recorded only once. The chain joins TRBV27 to TRBJ1-1; TRBD1 aligns across 7 bases. The junction had 12 bases not matched to a gene; V was cut back by 6 bases and J by 5 bases. CDR1 is MNHEY, CDR2 SMNVEV, per germline (reference sequence). The CDR3 contains 15 residues. CDR3 in DNA: TGTGCCAGCAGGATAGGGGCAGGGGGACGGACTGAAGCTTTCTTT. Translated, it gives CASRIGAGGRTEAFF.

This rearrangement joins TRBV27 to TRBJ1-1; D is ambiguous. CDR1 MNHEY and CDR2 SMNVEV come from the germline V gene (reference sequence). V dropped 2 bases and J dropped 1 base, with 8 bases sitting between them. The CDR3 has 14 amino acids. The CDR3 spells CASSLGISNTEAFF. CDR3 DNA: TGTGCCAGCAGTTTAGGGATATCGAACACTGAAGCTTTCTTT.

The rearrangement joins TRBV25-1 to TRBJ1-2; a weak D match, TRBD1 (6 bases). Germline V gene data show CDR1 as MGHDK and CDR2 as SYGVNS. V was pared by 4 bases and J by 2 bases, with 17 bases between. This CDR3 comprises 16 residues. CDR3 in amino acids: CASSAEGGPMNYGYTF. CDR3 in DNA: TGTGCCAGCAGTGCCGAAGGGGGACCGATGAACTATGGCTACACCTTC.

CDR3 region: CAWKDRAPNQPQHF. CDR3 coding DNA: TGTGCCTGGAAGGACAGGGCCCCCAATCAGCCCCAGCATTTT. J is TRBJ1-5 and V is TRBV30; 8 bases map to TRBD1. CDR3 length: 14 amino acids. The V segment lost 4 bases and the J segment 3 bases; nucleotides outside the gene matches: 5. Germline-derived CDR1 and CDR2 are GTSNPN and SVGIG (reference sequence).

This sequence joins TRBV10-2 and TRBJ2-1; 12 positions match TRBD1. The CDR3 has 14 residues. The V segment lost 6 bases and the J segment 8 bases; nucleotides outside the gene matches: 5. Germline-derived CDR1 and CDR2 are WSHSY and SAAADI. The CDR3 coding sequence is TGCGCCAGCAGACCGGGACAGGGGGCTGATGAGCAGTTCTTC. The encoded protein is CASRPGQGADEQFF.

The gene calls are TRBV30 and TRBJ1-5; D is perhaps TRBD1 (6 bases). V dropped 5 bases and J dropped 3 bases, with 14 bases sitting between them. Germline-derived CDR1 and CDR2 are GTSNPN and SVGIG (reference sequence). There are 14 residues in the CDR3. As DNA, the CDR3 is TGTGCCTGGGCTCTAACAGGGTTCAATCAGCCCCAGCATTTT. This gives the protein CAWALTGFNQPQHF. Based on the CDR3 plus reference TRBV30 and TRBJ1-5, the full variable domain is SQTIHQWPATLVQPVGSPLSLECTVEGTSNPNLYWYRQAAGRGLQLLFYSVGIGQISSEVPQNLSASRPQDRQFILSSKKLLLSDSGFYLCAWALTGFNQPQHFGDGTRLSIL.

The chain carries TRBV6-5 and TRBJ1-1; 8 bases agree with TRBD1. With V trimmed by 2 bases and J by 5 bases, 7 bases remained unmatched. The CDR3 consists of 15 residues. CDR1 MNHEY and CDR2 SVGAGI come from the germline V gene. In DNA, the CDR3 is TGTGCCAGCAGTTACAGCGGACAGGGAGGGACTGAAGCTTTCTTT. Protein product: CASSYSGQGGTEAFF.

The chain employs TRBV9 and TRBJ1-2; D gene uncertain. The CDR3 length is 13 residues. CDR1 SGDLS and CDR2 YYNGEE come from the germline V gene. V shed 3 bases and J shed 5 bases, with 11 bases lying between them. CDR3 DNA: TGTGCCAGCAGCGGCAGCCTCCATTATGGCTACACCTTC. Residues: CASSGSLHYGYTF.

This clone was found a few times. V gene TRBV11-2 combines with J gene TRBJ1-2, with 11 bases aligning to TRBD1. The CDR3 has 16 amino acids. Germline V gives CDR1 SGHAT, CDR2 FQNNGV. V lost 4 bases, J lost 1 base, and 5 bases stayed unmatched. The CDR3 coding sequence is TGTGCCAGCAGCTCCCGGACAGGGGGCTTTAACTATGGCTACACCTTC. Encoded protein: CASSSRTGGFNYGYTF.

This sequence joins TRBV6-5 and TRBJ1-2; D uncertain. The V and J ends lost 0 bases and 3 bases respectively, with 8 bases between them. In germline, CDR1 is MNHEY, CDR2 SVGAGI. The CDR3 runs 14 residues. The CDR3 bases are TGTGCCAGCAGTTACTCGGTCCGGGACTATGGCTACACCTTC. Translation: CASSYSVRDYGYTF.

The rearrangement joins TRBV6-4 to TRBJ1-5, with D possibly matching TRBD1 (5 bases). The ends were cut back, 6 bases at V and 4 bases at J, with 10 bases in the middle. Germline V gene data show CDR1 as MRHNA and CDR2 as SNTAGT. The CDR3 runs to 13 residues. The CDR3 region has the DNA TGTGCCAGCAGAATAAGGGGTAATCAGCCCCAGCATTTT. Its protein is CASRIRGNQPQHF.

This rearrangement joins TRBV7-8 to TRBJ1-1; D ambiguous. This CDR3 is 13 amino acids long. Germline V gene data show CDR1 as SGHVS and CDR2 as FQNEAQ. V lost 3 bases to trimming and J lost 2 bases, with 7 bases between them. CDR3 sequence (DNA): TGTGCCAGCAGCTTTGGGTCCAACACTGAAGCTTTCTTT. It encodes CASSFGSNTEAFF.

V gene TRBV27 combines with J gene TRBJ2-7; the D gene is possibly TRBD1 (6 bases). This CDR3 comprises 13 residues. Trimming cost V 1 base and J 5 bases, with 9 bases left between them. Germline V lookup: CDR1 MNHEY, CDR2 SMNVEV (reference sequence). CDR3 DNA: TGTGCCAGCAGTTTATACAGGGCCCACGAGCAGTACTTC. This codes for CASSLYRAHEQYF.

This chain connects TRBV20-1 to TRBJ1-2; a possible D gene is TRBD1 (5 bases). The CDR3 is made up of 11 amino acids. Germline V gives CDR1 DFQATT, CDR2 SNEGSKA (reference sequence). V dropped 0 bases and J dropped 8 bases, with 7 bases sitting between them. The CDR3 sequence: CSARDWDGYTF. The CDR3 DNA reads as TGCAGTGCTAGAGATTGGGACGGCTACACCTTC.

The gene calls are TRBV20-1 and TRBJ1-4; no clear D. Germline V CDR1 and CDR2: DFQATT, SNEGSKA (reference sequence). With 2 bases removed from V and 5 bases from J, the gap between germline ends came to 3 bases. CDR3 size: 11 residues. CDR3 DNA sequence: TGCAGTGCTAGAAAGAATGAAAAACTGTTTTTT. Its translation is CSARKNEKLFF.

The rearrangement links TRBV30 to TRBJ2-3; D is ambiguous. V lost 3 bases, J lost 0 bases, and 10 bases lay in between. CDR1 is GTSNPN, CDR2 SVGIG, per germline (reference sequence). The CDR3 length is 14 residues. In nucleotides, the CDR3 is TGTGCCTGGAGCACGGACCAGAGCACAGATACGCAGTATTTT. Its protein product is CAWSTDQSTDTQYF.

The chain links TRBV27 to TRBJ2-3, with 7 bases matching TRBD2. Trimming cost V 0 bases and J 4 bases; bases outside gene matches: 13. This CDR3 region has 18 residues. The germline V gene has CDR1 MNHEY and CDR2 SMNVEV (reference sequence). The CDR3 here is CASSLSGPSGGPPDTQYF. In DNA, the CDR3 is TGTGCCAGCAGTTTATCGGGGCCTAGCGGTGGACCCCCAGATACGCAGTATTTT.